Following are 9 T cell receptor beta chains from one sample sequenced in a study of spatial heterogeneity in lung cancer. TCRdb independently ran MiXCR on the 5' RACE reads; one entry per CDR3 protein. This repertoire shows around 98,000 distinct CDR3 sequences, 15% to 20% found once; its top ten account for 21%. Stated time point: blood at routine non-recurrence follow-up after resection. The sequencing here drew on PBMCs, taken at follow-up. The receptors shown here come from a male donor with early-stage non-small cell lung cancer.

The rearrangement uses TRBV12-3 or TRBV12-4 and TRBJ2-3; possibly TRBD2 for D (6 bases). The length of the CDR3 is 16 residues. V was pared by 2 bases and J by 2 bases, with 14 bases between. The CDR3 nucleotides are TGTGCCAGCAGTTTAAGGGGTTGGGAGGCCACAGATACGCAGTATTTT. Its protein is CASSLRGWEATDTQYF.

The chain is built from TRBV29-1 and TRBJ2-1; the D gene is possibly TRBD1 (7 bases). Germline CDR1 and CDR2: SQVTM and ANQGSEA. The CDR3 is 13 amino acids. The V end lost 3 bases, the J end lost 7 bases, and 13 bases lay between the germline ends. The CDR3 region has the DNA TGCAGCGTTGACGCGCAGGGGGGTAATGAGCAGTTCTTC. Protein: CSVDAQGGNEQFF.

J is TRBJ2-1 and V is TRBV20-1, with D perhaps TRBD1 (5 bases). The germline CDR1 and CDR2 sequences are DFQATT and SNEGSKA (reference sequence). V lost 5 bases and J 0 bases, leaving 14 bases between the germline ends. The CDR3 extends over 15 amino acids. CDR3 nucleotide sequence: TGCAGTGCTCCCAGGGCTTTAAGCTCCTACAATGAGCAGTTCTTC. Protein sequence: CSAPRALSSYNEQFF.

V usage is TRBV12-3 or TRBV12-4 and J usage is TRBJ2-1, with unresolved D. V dropped 2 bases and J dropped 9 bases, with 5 bases sitting between them. The CDR3 loop spans 11 amino acids. DNA for the CDR3: TGTGCCAGCAGTTTACAACTTGAGCAGTTCTTC. Translation gives CASSLQLEQFF.

This clonotype came up a few times. This sequence joins TRBV9 and TRBJ2-6; tentative D call: TRBD2 (5 bases). With 4 bases removed from V and 1 base from J, the gap between germline ends came to 9 bases. CDR1 and CDR2 (germline): SGDLS, YYNGEE. This CDR3 region has 15 residues. The CDR3 DNA reads TGTGCCAGCAGCCCGACGGGATCTGGGGCCAACGTCCTGACTTTC. Its protein product is CASSPTGSGANVLTF.

The chain has TRBV6-2 or TRBV6-3 and TRBJ2-1; perhaps TRBD2 as D (6 bases). CDR3 length: 15 amino acids. The germline V gene encodes CDR1 MNHEY and CDR2 SVGEGT. V was shortened by 3 bases and J by 1 base, with 10 bases between the two germline ends. The CDR3 DNA sequence: TGTGCCAGCAGTTATGGAGGGGTGTCCTACAATGAGCAGTTCTTC. It translates to CASSYGGVSYNEQFF.

The CDR3 nucleotides are TGTGCCAGCTCACCATATGGGACAGGGTCATCCTACGAGCAGTACTTC. Its translation is CASSPYGTGSSYEQYF. The rearrangement joins TRBV18 to TRBJ2-7; 9 bases are shared with TRBD1. Germline V gene lookup returns CDR1 KGHSH and CDR2 LQKENI. This CDR3 has 16 amino acids. Trimming took 2 bases from V and 1 from J; bases not matched to a gene: 6. The whole variable domain, remainder taken from reference TRBV18 and TRBJ2-7, is NAGVMQNPRHLVRRRGQEARLRCSPMKGHSHVYWYRQLPEEGLKFMVYLQKENIIDESGMPKERFSAEFPKEGPSILRIQQVVRGDSAAYFCASSPYGTGSSYEQYFGPGTRLTVT.

This clonotype has only a few counts. The chain recombines TRBV12-3 or TRBV12-4 with TRBJ1-2; 7 nucleotides match TRBD1. With 7 bases clipped from V and 8 bases from J, the junction kept 10 bases outside the gene matches. This CDR3 spans 13 amino acids. This chain's CDR3 is CASKLQGSDGYTF. Written as DNA, the CDR3 is TGTGCCAGCAAGCTACAGGGGTCGGACGGCTACACCTTC.

The V gene is TRBV19, the J gene TRBJ2-1; 14 nucleotides match TRBD2. The CDR3 spans 15 residues. The germline V gene has CDR1 LNHDA and CDR2 SQIVND (reference sequence). V lost 5 bases and J lost 6; bases outside the gene matches: 3. CDR3 DNA sequence: TGTGCCAGTAGTCGACTAGCGGGAGGGCTCAATGAGCAGTTCTTC. Translation: CASSRLAGGLNEQFF.